The clone carrying this TCR beta chain was seen repeatedly, ten times or more. V lost 2 bases and J 0 bases, leaving 4 bases between the germline ends. This CDR3 has 13 residues. Germline CDR1 reads MNHNS; CDR2 reads SASEGT. The sample is drawn from a study of human T cells and chemical hapten exposure. Stated time point: patch test 2, 6 weeks after DPC sensitization. Treatment defined: therapeutic diphenylcyclopropenone sensitization with weekly scalp DPC. In TCRdb, the RACE reads were re-called with MiXCR into one record per CDR3 protein. The sample consists of about 96,000 distinct CDR3 sequences, approximately 8.6% of them appearing once.

The V gene is TRBV6-1, the J gene TRBJ1-2; D unclear. This TCR derives from a woman in her thirties or forties with alopecia areata. Some clones in this sample may be carry-over from other donors' samples. The material was whole blood, obtained in connection with sensitization to the hapten diphenylcyclopropenone (DPC). The DNA for the CDR3 is TGTGCCAGCAGTGAACTAGCTAACTATGGCTACACCTTC. Its translation: CASSELANYGYTF.